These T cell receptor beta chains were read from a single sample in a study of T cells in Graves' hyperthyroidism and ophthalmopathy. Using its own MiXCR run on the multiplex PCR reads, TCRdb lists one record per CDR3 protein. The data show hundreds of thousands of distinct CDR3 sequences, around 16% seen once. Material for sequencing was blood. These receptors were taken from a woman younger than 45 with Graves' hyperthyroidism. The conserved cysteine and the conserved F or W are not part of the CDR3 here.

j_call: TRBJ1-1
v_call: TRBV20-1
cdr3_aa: SARHRGRVGTEAF

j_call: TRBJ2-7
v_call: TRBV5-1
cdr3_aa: ASSLADRIAYEQY

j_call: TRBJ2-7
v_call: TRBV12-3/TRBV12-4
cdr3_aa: ASSSTGGRSYEQY

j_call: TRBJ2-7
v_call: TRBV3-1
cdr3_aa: ASSQRLAGGYEQY

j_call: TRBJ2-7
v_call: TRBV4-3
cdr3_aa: ASSQKGLAGAEQY

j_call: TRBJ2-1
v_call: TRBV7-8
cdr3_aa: ASSLEGGGGRSYNEQF

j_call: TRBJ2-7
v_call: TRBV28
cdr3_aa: ASSVRGQKEY

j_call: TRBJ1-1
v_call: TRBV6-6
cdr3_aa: ASSYAGSNTEAF

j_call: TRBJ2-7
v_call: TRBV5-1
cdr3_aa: ASSYRDGVYEQY

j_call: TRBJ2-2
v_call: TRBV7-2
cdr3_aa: ASTRTVTGELF

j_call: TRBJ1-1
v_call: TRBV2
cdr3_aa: ATQGGRTAF

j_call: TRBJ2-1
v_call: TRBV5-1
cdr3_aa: ASSLASQPNEQF

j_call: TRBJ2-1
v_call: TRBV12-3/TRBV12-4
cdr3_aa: ASSFDGIGNEQF

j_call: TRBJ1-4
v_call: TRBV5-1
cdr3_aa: ASSSTSGEKLF

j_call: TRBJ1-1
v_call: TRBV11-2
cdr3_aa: ASSSPGWGQSNTEAF